The present TCR beta chain was sequenced within a study of PD-L1 blockade in urothelial cancer. The germline V gene has CDR1 MDHEN and CDR2 SYDVKM. V was pared by 6 bases and J by 2 bases, with 15 bases between. The CDR3 has 15 amino acids. TCRdb's copy holds only in-frame clones and misses some; the assay was immunoSEQ multiplex PCR. The sample has tens of thousands of clones, about 90% seen once. Time point: peripheral blood 6 weeks after treatment start. V gene TRBV28 combines with J gene TRBJ2-3; D may be TRBD1 (6 bases). The clonotype comes from a man between 65 and 85 years old with urothelial cancer. The input for sequencing was PBMCs, taken around atezolizumab (anti-PD-L1) treatment. DNA of the CDR3: TGTGCCAGCAGCGAGACAGGTTTTGACACAGATACGCAGTATTTT. The encoded protein is CASSETGFDTDTQYF.